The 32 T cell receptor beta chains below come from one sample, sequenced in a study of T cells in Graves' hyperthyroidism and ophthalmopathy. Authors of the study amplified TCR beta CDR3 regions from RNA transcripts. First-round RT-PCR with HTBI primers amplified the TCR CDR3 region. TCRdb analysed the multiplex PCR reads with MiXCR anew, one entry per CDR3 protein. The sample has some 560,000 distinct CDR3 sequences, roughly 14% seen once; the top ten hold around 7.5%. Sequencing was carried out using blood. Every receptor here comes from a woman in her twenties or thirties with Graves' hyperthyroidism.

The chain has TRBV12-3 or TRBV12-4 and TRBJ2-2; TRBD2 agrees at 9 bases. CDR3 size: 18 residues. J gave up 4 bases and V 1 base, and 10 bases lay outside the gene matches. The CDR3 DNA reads TGTGCCAGCAGTTTAGACGGTAGCGGGAGTCGGGGCACCGGGGAGCTGTTTTTT. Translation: CASSLDGSGSRGTGELFF.

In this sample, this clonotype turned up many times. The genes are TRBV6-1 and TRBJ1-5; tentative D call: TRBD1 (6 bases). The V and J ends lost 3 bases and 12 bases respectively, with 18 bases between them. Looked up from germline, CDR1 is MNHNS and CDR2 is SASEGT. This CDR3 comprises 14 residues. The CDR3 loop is CASSDSSGAMSQHF. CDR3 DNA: TGTGCCAGCAGTGATTCTTCGGGGGCGATGAGCCAGCATTTT.

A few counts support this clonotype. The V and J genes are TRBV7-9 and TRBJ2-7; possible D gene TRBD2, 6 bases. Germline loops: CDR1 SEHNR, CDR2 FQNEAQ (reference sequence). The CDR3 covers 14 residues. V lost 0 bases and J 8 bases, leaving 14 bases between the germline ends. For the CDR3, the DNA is TGTGCCAGCAGCTTAGCACTAGCAGGTAACAAGCAGTACTTC. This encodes CASSLALAGNKQYF.

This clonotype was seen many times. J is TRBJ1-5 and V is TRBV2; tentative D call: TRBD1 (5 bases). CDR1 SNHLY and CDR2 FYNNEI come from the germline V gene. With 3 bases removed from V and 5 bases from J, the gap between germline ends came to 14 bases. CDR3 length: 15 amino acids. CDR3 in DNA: TGTGCCAGCAGTGACACAGGTTGGGGTTATCAGCCCCAGCATTTT. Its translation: CASSDTGWGYQPQHF.

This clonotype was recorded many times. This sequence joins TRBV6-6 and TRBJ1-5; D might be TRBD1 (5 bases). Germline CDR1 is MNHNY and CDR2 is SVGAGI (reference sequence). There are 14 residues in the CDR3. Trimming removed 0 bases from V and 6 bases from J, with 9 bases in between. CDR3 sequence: CASSYSTDSQPQHF. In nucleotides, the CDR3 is TGTGCCAGCAGTTACTCGACAGATAGTCAGCCCCAGCATTTT.

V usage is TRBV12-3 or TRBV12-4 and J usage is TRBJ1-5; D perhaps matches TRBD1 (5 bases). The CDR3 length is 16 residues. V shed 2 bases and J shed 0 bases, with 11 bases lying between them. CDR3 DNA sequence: TGTGCCAGCAGTTTAATGGGGCAGAATAGCAATCAGCCCCAGCATTTT. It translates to CASSLMGQNSNQPQHF.

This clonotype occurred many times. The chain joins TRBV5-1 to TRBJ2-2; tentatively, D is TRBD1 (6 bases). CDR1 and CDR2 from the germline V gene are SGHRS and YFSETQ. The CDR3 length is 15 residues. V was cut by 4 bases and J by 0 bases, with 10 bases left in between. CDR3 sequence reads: CASSPRTANTGELFF. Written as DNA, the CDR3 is TGCGCCAGCAGCCCGAGGACAGCGAACACCGGGGAGCTGTTTTTT.

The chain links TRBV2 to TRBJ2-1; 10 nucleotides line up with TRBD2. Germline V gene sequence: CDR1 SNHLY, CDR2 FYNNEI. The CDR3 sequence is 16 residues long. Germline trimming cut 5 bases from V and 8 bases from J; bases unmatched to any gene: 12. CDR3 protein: CASSMSAGGLMYEQFF. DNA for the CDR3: TGTGCCAGCAGTATGTCAGCGGGAGGGTTAATGTATGAGCAGTTCTTC.

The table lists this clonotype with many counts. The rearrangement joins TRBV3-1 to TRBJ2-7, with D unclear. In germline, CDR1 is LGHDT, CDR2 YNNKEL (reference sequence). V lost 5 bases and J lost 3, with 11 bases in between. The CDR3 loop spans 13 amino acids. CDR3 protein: CASSKSEGYEQYF. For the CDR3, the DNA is TGTGCCAGCAGCAAGAGCGAAGGCTACGAGCAGTACTTC.

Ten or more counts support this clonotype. CDR3 protein: CASSFGLDPRDTQYF. The DNA of the CDR3 is TGCGCCAGCAGCTTCGGACTGGATCCCAGGGATACGCAGTATTTT. The J gene is TRBJ2-3, the V gene TRBV5-1; D possibly corresponds to TRBD2 (5 bases). Between the trimmed V and J ends, which lost 2 bases and 6 bases, there was a span of 16 bases. CDR3 length: 15 amino acids. CDR1 is SGHRS, CDR2 YFSETQ, per germline.

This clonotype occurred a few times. Here the CDR3 DNA reads TGCGCCAGCAGCCAAGAGCGGGAGCCGGGCACAGATACGCAGTATTTT. Encoded protein: CASSQEREPGTDTQYF. The chain recombines TRBV4-1 with TRBJ2-3, with 7 bases matching TRBD2. Losses at the gene ends were 0 bases for V and 1 base for J; bases not matched to a gene: 4. Germline CDR1 MGHRA, CDR2 YSYEKL. This CDR3 is built from 16 residues.

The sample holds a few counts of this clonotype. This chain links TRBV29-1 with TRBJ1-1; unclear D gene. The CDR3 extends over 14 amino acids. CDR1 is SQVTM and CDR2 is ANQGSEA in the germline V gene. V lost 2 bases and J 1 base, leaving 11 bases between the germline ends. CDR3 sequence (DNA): TGCAGCGTTGAAACAATACAGCGGAACACTGAAGCTTTCTTT. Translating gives CSVETIQRNTEAFF.

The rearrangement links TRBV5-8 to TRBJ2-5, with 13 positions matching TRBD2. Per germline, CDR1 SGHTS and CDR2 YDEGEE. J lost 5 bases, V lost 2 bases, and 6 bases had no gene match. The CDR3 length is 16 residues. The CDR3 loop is CASSFPRTSGSETQYF. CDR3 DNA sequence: TGTGCCAGCAGCTTTCCAAGGACTAGCGGGAGTGAGACCCAGTACTTC.

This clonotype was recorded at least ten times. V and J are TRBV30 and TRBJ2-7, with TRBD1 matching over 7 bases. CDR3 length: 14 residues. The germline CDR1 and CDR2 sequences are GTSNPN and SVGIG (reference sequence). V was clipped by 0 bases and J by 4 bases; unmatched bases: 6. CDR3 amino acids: CAWSVGTAFYEQYF. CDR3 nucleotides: TGTGCCTGGAGTGTGGGGACAGCTTTTTACGAGCAGTACTTC.

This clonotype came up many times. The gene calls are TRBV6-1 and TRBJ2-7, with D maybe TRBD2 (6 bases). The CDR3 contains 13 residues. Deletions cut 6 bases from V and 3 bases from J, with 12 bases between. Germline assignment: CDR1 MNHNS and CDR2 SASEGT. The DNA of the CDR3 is TGTGCCAGCAGCGGGAGTTTACTCTACGAGCAGTACTTC. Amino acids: CASSGSLLYEQYF.

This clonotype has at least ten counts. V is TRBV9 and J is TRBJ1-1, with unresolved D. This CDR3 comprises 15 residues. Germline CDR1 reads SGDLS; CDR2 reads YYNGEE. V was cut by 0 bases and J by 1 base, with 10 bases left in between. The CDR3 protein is CASSVEGQPNTEAFF. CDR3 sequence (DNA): TGTGCCAGCAGCGTAGAAGGGCAACCGAACACTGAAGCTTTCTTT.

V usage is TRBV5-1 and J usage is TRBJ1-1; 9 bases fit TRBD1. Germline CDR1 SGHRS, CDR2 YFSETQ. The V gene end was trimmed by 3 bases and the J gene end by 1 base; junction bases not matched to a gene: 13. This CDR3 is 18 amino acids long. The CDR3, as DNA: TGCGCCAGCAGCTCACCAGAGAAACGGACAGGGGAGAACACTGAAGCTTTCTTT. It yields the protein CASSSPEKRTGENTEAFF.

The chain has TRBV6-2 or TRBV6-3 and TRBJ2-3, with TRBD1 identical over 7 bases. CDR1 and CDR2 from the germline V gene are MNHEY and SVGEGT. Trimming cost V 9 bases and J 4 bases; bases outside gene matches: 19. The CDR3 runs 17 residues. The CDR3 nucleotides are TGTGCCAGTTCGAGAGGACTCCCGACAGGGCGCTCAGATACGCAGTATTTT. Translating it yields CASSRGLPTGRSDTQYF.

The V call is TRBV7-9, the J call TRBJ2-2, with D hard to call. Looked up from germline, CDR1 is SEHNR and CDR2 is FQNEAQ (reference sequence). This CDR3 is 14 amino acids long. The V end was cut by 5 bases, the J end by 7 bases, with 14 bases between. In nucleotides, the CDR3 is TGTGCCAGCAGCCCCGCCATCGGCGACGGGGAGCTGTTTTTT. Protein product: CASSPAIGDGELFF.

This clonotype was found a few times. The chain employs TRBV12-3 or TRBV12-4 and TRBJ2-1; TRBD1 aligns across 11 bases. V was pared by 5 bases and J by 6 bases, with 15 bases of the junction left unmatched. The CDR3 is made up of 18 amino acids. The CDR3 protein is CASSLFYTGQGASNEQFF. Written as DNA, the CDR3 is TGTGCCAGCAGTCTTTTTTATACCGGACAGGGGGCTTCCAATGAGCAGTTCTTC.

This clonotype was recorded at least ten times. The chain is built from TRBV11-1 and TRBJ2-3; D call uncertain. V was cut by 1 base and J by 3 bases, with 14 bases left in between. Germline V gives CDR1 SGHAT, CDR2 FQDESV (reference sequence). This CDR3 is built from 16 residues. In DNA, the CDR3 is TGTGCCAGCAGCTTAGGTCTTCGTCTGGAGACAGATACGCAGTATTTT. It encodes CASSLGLRLETDTQYF.

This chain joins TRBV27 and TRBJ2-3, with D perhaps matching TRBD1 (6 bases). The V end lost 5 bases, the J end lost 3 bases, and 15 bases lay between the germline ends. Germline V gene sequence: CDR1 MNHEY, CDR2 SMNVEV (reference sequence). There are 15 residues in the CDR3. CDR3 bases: TGTGCCAGCAGTACAAACAGGGTCGAAACAGATACGCAGTATTTT. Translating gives CASSTNRVETDTQYF.

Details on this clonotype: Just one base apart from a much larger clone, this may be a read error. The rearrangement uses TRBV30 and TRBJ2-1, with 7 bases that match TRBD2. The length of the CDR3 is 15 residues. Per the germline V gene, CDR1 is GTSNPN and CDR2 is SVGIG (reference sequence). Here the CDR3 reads CVWSEKRGSYNEQFF. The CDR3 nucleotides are TGTGTCTGGAGTGAGAAGCGGGGCTCCTACAATGAGCAGTTCTTC.

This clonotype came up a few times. CDR3 sequence: CASSLPEGETQYF. In DNA form, the CDR3 reads TGCGCCAGCAGCTTGCCGGAGGGGGAGACCCAGTACTTC. This chain links TRBV5-1 with TRBJ2-5; D possibly corresponds to TRBD2 (6 bases). The germline V and J ends were trimmed by 1 base and 5 bases, with 9 bases remaining between them. The germline V gene encodes CDR1 SGHRS and CDR2 YFSETQ. There are 13 residues in the CDR3.

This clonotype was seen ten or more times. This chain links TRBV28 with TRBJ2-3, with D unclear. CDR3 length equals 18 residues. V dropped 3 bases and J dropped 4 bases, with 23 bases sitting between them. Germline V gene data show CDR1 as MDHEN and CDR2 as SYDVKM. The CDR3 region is CASSLISPGLLGADTQYF. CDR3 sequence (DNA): TGTGCCAGCAGTTTGATCTCCCCTGGGCTCCTCGGCGCAGATACGCAGTATTTT. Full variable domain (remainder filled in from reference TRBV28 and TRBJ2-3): DVKVTQSSRYLVKRTGEKVFLECVQDMDHENMFWYRQDPGLGLRLIYFSYDVKMKEKGDIPEGYSVSREKKERFSLILESASTNQTSMYLCASSLISPGLLGADTQYFGPGTRLTVL.

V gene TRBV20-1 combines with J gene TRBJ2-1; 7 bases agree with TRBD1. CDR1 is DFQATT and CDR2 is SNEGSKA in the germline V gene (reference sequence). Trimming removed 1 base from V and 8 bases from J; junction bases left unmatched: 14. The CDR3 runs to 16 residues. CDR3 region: CSARVFGTATIHEQFF. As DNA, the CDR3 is TGCAGTGCTAGAGTCTTCGGGACAGCGACCATCCATGAGCAGTTCTTC.

CDR3 in DNA: TGTGCCAGCAGGAAAGCCGCTAGACCTCTCGGCTACACCTTC. Its protein product is CASRKAARPLGYTF. The chain has TRBV12-3 or TRBV12-4 and TRBJ1-2; D unclear. Trimming took off 6 bases at V and 8 bases at J, with 19 bases between the two ends. The CDR3 sequence is 14 residues long.

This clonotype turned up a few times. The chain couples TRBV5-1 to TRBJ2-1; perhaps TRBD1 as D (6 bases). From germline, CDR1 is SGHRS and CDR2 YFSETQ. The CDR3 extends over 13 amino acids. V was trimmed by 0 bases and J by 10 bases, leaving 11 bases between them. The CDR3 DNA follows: TGCGCCAGCAGCTTGGTCCCAGGGGTCGAGCAGTTCTTC. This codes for CASSLVPGVEQFF.

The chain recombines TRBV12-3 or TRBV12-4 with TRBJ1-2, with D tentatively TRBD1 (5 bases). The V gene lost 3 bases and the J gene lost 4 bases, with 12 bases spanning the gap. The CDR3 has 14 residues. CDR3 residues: CASSLQGSTYGYTF. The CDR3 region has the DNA TGTGCCAGCAGTTTGCAGGGATCGACCTATGGCTACACCTTC.

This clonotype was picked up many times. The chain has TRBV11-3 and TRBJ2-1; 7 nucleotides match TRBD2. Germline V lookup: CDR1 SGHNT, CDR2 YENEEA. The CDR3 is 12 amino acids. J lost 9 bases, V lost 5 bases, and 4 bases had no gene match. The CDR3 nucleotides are TGTGCCAGCAGCGGGGGGGGGTTTGAGCAGTTCTTC. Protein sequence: CASSGGGFEQFF.

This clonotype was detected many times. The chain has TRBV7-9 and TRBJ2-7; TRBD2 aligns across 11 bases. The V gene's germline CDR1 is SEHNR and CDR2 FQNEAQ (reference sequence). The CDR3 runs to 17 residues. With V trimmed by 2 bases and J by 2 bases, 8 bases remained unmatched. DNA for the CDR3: TGTGCCAGCAGCTTAAGGGTCGGGGGACTAGCGGCCTACGAGCAGTACTTC. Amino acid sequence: CASSLRVGGLAAYEQYF. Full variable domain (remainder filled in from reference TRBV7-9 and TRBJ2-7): DTGVSQNPRHKITKRGQNVTFRCDPISEHNRLYWYRQTLGQGPEFLTYFQNEAQLEKSRLLSDRFSAERPKGSFSTLEIQRTEQGDSAMYLCASSLRVGGLAAYEQYFGPGTRLTVT.

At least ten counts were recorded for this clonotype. The CDR3 reads CASSLYTWAEAFF. CDR3 sequence (DNA): TGTGCCAGCAGTTTATACACCTGGGCTGAAGCTTTCTTT. The rearrangement joins TRBV28 to TRBJ1-1; D not resolved. V gave up 1 base and J gave up 6 bases, with 9 bases separating them. CDR1 is MDHEN, CDR2 SYDVKM, per germline. This CDR3 has 13 residues.